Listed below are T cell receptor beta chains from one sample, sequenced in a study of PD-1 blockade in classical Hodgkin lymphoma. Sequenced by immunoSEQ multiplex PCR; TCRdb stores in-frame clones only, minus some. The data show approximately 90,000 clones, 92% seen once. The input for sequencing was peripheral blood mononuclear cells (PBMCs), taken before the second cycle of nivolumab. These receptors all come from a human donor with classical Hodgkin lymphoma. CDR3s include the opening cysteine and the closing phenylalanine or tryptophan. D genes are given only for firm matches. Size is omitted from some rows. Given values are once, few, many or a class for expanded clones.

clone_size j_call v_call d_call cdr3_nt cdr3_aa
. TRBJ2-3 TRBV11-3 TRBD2 TGTGCCAGCAGCTTAGGATCCAGCGGGAGAGATACGCAGTATTTT CASSLGSSGRDTQYF
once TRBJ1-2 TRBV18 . TGTGCCAGCTCACCACCCCAGGGCTACGGCTACACCTTC CASSPPQGYGYTF
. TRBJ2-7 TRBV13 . TGTGCCAGCAGCTTAGTCCGGGACGGGGGATACGAGCAGTACTTC CASSLVRDGGYEQYF
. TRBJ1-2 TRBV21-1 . TGTGCCAGCAGCAAAGGGCTCCGCGGGGCAGGCTACACCTTC CASSKGLRGAGYTF
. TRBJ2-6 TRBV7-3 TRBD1 TGTGCCAGCAGCTTTCTAGGCAGGGGGTCTGGGGCCAACGTCCTGACTTTC CASSFLGRGSGANVLTF
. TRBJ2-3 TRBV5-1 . TGCGCCAGCAGTCCACCTTCACGCACAGATACGCAGTATTTT CASSPPSRTDTQYF
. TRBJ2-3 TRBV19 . TGTGCCAGTAGTATAGGGCCTATCCTCACAGATACGCAGTATTTT CASSIGPILTDTQYF
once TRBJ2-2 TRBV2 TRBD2 TGTGCCAGCACTCGACTAGCGGGGACGAACACCGGGGAGCTGTTTTTT CASTRLAGTNTGELFF
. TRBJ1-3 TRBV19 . TGTGCCAGTAGTATAGATGTACTCGGGCTCTCCTCTGGAAACACCATATATTTT CASSIDVLGLSSGNTIYF
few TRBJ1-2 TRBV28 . TGTGCCAGCAGTCCTAGCGCACCAGCTAACTATGGCTACACCTTC CASSPSAPANYGYTF
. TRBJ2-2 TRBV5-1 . TGCGCCAGCAGCTTGATTCAGGGGCTTCACACCGGGGAGCTGTTTTTT CASSLIQGLHTGELFF
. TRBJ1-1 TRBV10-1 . TGCGCCAGCAGTGAGTCCCTCAGGGACACTGAAGCTTTCTTT CASSESLRDTEAFF
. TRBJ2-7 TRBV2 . TGTGCCAGCTTTGCCGGAGCCTACGAGCAGTACTTC CASFAGAYEQYF
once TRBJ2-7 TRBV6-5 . TGTGCCAGCAGTTCGCCTACGAAAGGGACCTACGAGCAGTACTTC CASSSPTKGTYEQYF
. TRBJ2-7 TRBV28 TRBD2 TGTGCCAGCACTAATTGGGGTAATAGCGGGGGCTCCGAGCAGTACTTC CASTNWGNSGGSEQYF
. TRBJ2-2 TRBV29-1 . TGCAGCGTTGACAGGGGACAAACCGGGGAGCTGTTTTTT CSVDRGQTGELFF
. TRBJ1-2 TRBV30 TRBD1 TGTGCCTGGGACCCCGGGACAGGGGGCAACTATGGCTACACCTTC CAWDPGTGGNYGYTF
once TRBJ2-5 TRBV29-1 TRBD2 TGCAGCGTCGAAAGTGCGGGAGGCTTGGAGACCCAGTACTTC CSVESAGGLETQYF
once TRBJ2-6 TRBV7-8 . TGTGCCAGCAGCCCTCCCCTCCGGAGCTCTGGGGCCAACGTCCTGACTTTC CASSPPLRSSGANVLTF
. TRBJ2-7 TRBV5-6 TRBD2 TGTGCCAGCACCCATACTAGCGGGAGTTCCTACGAGCAGTACTTC CASTHTSGSSYEQYF